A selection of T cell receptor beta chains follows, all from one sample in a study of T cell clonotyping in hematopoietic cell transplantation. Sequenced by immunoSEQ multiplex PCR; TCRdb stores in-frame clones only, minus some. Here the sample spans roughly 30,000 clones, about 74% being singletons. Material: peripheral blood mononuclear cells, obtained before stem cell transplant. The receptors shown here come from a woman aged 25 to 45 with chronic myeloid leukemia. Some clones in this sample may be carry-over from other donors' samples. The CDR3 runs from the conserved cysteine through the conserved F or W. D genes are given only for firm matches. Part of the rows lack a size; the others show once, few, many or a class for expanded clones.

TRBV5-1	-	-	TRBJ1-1	TGCGCCAGCAGCTTGAACAGTAGGACTGAAGCTTTCTTT	CASSLNSRTEAFF
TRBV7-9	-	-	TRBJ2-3	TGTGCCAGCAGCCAAGGGGGGACGTTAGATACGCAGTATTTT	CASSQGGTLDTQYF
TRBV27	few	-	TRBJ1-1	TGTGCCAGCTCCCTTTCGCCAACAGGGGAAGCTTTCTTT	CASSLSPTGEAFF
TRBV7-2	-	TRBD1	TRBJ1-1	TGTGCCAGCAGGGAAGGGACAGGAAACACTGAAGCTTTCTTT	CASREGTGNTEAFF
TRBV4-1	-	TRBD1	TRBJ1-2	TGCGCCAGCAGCCAACCGACACAGGGGGCATATGGCTACACCTTC	CASSQPTQGAYGYTF
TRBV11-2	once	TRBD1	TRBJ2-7	TGTGCCAGCAGCTTAGACAGGGGGCGCGAGCAGTACTTC	CASSLDRGREQYF
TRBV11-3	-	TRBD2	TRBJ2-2	TGTGCCAGCAGCTGGCGGGGGACCGGGGAGCTGTTTTTT	CASSWRGTGELFF
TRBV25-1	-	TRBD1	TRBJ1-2	TGTGCCAGCAGCGAACAGGGGAACTATGGCTACACCTTC	CASSEQGNYGYTF
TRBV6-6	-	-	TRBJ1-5	TGTGCCAGCAGTCGGGGCCCGGCCAGCAATCAGCCCCAGCATTTT	CASSRGPASNQPQHF
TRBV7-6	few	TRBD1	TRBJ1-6	TGTGCCAGCAGCCCCATCGGAGGGACAGGTGAAAATTCACCCCTCCACTTT	CASSPIGGTGENSPLHF
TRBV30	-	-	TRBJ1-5	TGTGCCTGGAGTGTTACGGCAGGAAATCAGCCCCAGCATTTT	CAWSVTAGNQPQHF
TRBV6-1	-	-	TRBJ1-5	TGTGCCAGCGATCAGGAGAGCAATCAGCCCCAGCATTTT	CASDQESNQPQHF
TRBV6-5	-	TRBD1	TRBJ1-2	TGTGCCAGCAGGACAGGGTTTGATTTGAATGGCTACACCTTC	CASRTGFDLNGYTF
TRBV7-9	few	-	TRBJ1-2	TGTGCCAGCAGCCAAAATAACTATGGCTACACCTTC	CASSQNNYGYTF
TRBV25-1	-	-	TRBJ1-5	TGTGCCAGCAGTTGGCAGAACCAGCCCCAGCATTTT	CASSWQNQPQHF
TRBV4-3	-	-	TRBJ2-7	TGCGCCAGCAGCCAAGAGCCCACAGCGTCCTACGAGCAGTACTTC	CASSQEPTASYEQYF
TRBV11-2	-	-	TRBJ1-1	TGTGCCAGCAGCTTAGGGCTTGAAGCTTTCTTT	CASSLGLEAFF
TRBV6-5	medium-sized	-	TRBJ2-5	TGTGCCAGCAGTTACTTTGGGGGCCAAGAGACCCAGTACTTC	CASSYFGGQETQYF
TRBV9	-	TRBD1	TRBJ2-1	TGTGCCAGCAGCGTACGGGACAGACCCTACAATGAGCAGTTCTTC	CASSVRDRPYNEQFF
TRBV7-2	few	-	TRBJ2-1	TGTGCCAGCAGCTTAGCCCGTAATGAGCAGTTCTTC	CASSLARNEQFF
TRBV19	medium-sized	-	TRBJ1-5	TGTGCCAGTAGTACAGGGAATGGGCAGCCCCAGCATTTT	CASSTGNGQPQHF
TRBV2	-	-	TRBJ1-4	TGTGCCAGCAGTACGCAGGGTAATGAAAAACTGTTTTTT	CASSTQGNEKLFF
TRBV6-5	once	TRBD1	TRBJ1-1	TGTGCCAGCAGCCTGGGGACAGGAAATACTGAAGCTTTCTTT	CASSLGTGNTEAFF
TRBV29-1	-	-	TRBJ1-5	TGCAGCGTTGAAGGGGAAGCCAGGCAGCCCCAGCATTTT	CSVEGEARQPQHF
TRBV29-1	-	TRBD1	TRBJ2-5	TGCAGCGTGGTTAGCCCCGACAGGGTAATTATAGAGACCCAGTACTTC	CSVVSPDRVIIETQYF
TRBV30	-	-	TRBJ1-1	TGTGCCTCCTACCTTGGACCCTTGAACACTGAAGCTTTCTTT	CASYLGPLNTEAFF
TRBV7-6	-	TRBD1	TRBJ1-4	TGTGCCAGCAGCCAAAGAACAGGGGTGTCTAATGAAAAACTGTTTTTT	CASSQRTGVSNEKLFF
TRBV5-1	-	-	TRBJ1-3	TGCGCCAGCAGCTTGTTCCCGGACTCTGGAAACACCATATATTTT	CASSLFPDSGNTIYF
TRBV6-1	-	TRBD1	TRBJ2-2	TGTGCCAGCAGTCCAGGGGGCGCGAACACCGGGGAGCTGTTTTTT	CASSPGGANTGELFF
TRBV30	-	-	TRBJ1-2	TGTGCCTGGAGTGGTAGGCCCATGGGCTACACCTTC	CAWSGRPMGYTF
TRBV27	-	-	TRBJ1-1	TGTGCCAGCAGTTTATCGGGGCAGTTGAACACTGAAGCTTTCTTT	CASSLSGQLNTEAFF
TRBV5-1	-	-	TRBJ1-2	TGCGCCAGCAGCCGGGGGGACGGGGCTAACTATGGCTACACCTTC	CASSRGDGANYGYTF
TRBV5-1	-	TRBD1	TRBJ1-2	TGCGCCAGCAGCCGGGACAGCTGGTATGGCTACACCTTC	CASSRDSWYGYTF
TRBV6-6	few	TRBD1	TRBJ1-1	TGTGCCAGCAGTTCTCTTCAGGGGGTCACTGAAGCTTTCTTT	CASSSLQGVTEAFF
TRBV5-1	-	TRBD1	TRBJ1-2	TGCGCCAGCAGCTTCGGGGACAGGTTGAACTATGGCTACACCTTC	CASSFGDRLNYGYTF
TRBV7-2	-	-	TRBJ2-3	TGTGCCAGCAGCTCCATGGGGGCACTCAGCACAGATACGCAGTATTTT	CASSSMGALSTDTQYF
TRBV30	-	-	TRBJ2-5	TGTGCCTGGAGTGTGGGGACCCGCGCAGAGACCCAGTACTTC	CAWSVGTRAETQYF
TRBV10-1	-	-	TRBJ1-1	TGCGCCAGCACTCGCTGCGAGGGTGTAAACGCTGAAGCTTTCTTT	CASTRCEGVNAEAFF
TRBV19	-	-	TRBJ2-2	TGTGCCAGTAGTGGGGTAAGGGAGCTGTTTTTT	CASSGVRELFF
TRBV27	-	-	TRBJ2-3	TGTGCCAGCAGTTTATACGATGGCTCGCAGTATTTT	CASSLYDGSQYF
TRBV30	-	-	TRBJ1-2	TGTGCCTGGAGCGTAAATAGCCTTAACTATGGCTACACCTTC	CAWSVNSLNYGYTF
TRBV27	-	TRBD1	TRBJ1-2	TGTGCCAGCAGCCCGGACAGGCTTTCCTTCTATGGCTACACCTTC	CASSPDRLSFYGYTF
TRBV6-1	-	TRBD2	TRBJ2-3	TGTGCCAGCACGCTAGGCGGGGGGCTGGGAGATACGCAGTATTTT	CASTLGGGLGDTQYF
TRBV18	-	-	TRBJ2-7	TGTGCCAGCTCACCGCCGGACACCCCCTACGAGCAGTACTTC	CASSPPDTPYEQYF
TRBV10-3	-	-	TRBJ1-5	TGTGCCATCAGTGACACTAGCAATCAGCCCCAGCATTTT	CAISDTSNQPQHF
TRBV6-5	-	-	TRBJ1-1	TGTGCCAGCAGCCGAGGGTTCGCTAGTCCTGAAGCTTTCTTT	CASSRGFASPEAFF
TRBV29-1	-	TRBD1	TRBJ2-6	TGCAGCGTAACAGGGGATGGGGCCAACGTCCTGACTTTC	CSVTGDGANVLTF
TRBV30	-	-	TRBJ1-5	TGTGCCTGGAGTGCAGGGGCGCACAATCAGCCCCAGCATTTT	CAWSAGAHNQPQHF
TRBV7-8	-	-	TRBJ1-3	TGTGCCAGCAGCCTGGGACCGCCGGGAAACACCATATATTTT	CASSLGPPGNTIYF
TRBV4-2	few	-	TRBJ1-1	TGTGCCAGCAGCCAACTCCTCGCCCGGGGTACTGAAGCTTTCTTT	CASSQLLARGTEAFF
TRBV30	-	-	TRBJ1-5	TGTGCCTGGAGTGGCGGTAGCAATCAGCCCCAGCATTTT	CAWSGGSNQPQHF
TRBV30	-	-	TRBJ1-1	TGTGCCTGGAGTGTAGGTAATTTGGGGAGGACTGAAGCTTTCTTT	CAWSVGNLGRTEAFF
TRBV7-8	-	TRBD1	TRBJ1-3	TGTGCCAGCAGCCCTACGGGACAGACTGCTGGAAACACCATATATTTT	CASSPTGQTAGNTIYF
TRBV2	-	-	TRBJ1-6	TGTGCCAGCAAGGGGGATAATTCACCCCTCCACTTT	CASKGDNSPLHF
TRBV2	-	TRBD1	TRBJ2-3	TGTGCCAGCAGTGGGGGAACAGGGGGCCCTAGCACAGATACGCAGTATTTT	CASSGGTGGPSTDTQYF
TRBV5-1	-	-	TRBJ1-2	TGCGCCAGCAGCTTGGGGAACAGGGAAGATGGCTACACCTTC	CASSLGNREDGYTF
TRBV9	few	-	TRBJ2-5	TGTGCCAGCAGCGTGGGTTTGGGGACCCAGTACTTC	CASSVGLGTQYF